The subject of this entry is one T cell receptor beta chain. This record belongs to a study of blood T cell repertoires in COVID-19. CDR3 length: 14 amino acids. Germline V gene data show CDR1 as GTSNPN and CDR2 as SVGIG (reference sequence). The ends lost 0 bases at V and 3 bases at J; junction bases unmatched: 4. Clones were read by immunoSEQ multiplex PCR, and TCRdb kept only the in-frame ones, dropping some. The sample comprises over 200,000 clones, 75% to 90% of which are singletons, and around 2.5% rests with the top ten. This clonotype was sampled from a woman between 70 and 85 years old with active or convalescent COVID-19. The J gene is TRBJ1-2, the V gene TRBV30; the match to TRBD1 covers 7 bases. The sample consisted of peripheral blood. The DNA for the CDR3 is TGTGCCTGGAGTGTACAGGGGAGAGACTATGGCTACACCTTC. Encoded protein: CAWSVQGRDYGYTF.